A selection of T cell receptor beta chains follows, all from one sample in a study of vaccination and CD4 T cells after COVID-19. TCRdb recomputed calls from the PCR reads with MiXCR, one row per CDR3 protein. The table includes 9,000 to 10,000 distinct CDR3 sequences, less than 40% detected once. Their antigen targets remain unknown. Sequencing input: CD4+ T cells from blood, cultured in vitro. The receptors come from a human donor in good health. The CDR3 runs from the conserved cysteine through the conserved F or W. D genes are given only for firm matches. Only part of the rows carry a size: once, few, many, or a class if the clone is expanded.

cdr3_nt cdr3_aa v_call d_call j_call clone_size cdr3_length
TGTGCCAGCAGCTTAGAGTTCAGGGGTAAAAATCAGCCCCAGCATTTT CASSLEFRGKNQPQHF TRBV7-8 - TRBJ1-5 few 16
TGTGCCAGCAGTCCCCGGACAGGGGTGAGGGCTTTCTTT CASSPRTGVRAFF TRBV12-3/TRBV12-4 TRBD1 TRBJ1-1 - 13
TGTGCCAGCAGTTTATGGGCCCGAAACGATAGCAATCAGCCCCAGCATTTT CASSLWARNDSNQPQHF TRBV28 - TRBJ1-5 - 17
TGTGCCAGCAGCCAAGATAGTGGGTACAATCAGCCCCAGCATTTT CASSQDSGYNQPQHF TRBV4-2 - TRBJ1-5 - 15
TGTGCCAGCAGCTTAGTTGCGGGGCGTCCGGTGGGGCCGTTTCCGCGAGAAGGGACCCAGTACTTC CASSLVAGRPVGPFPREGTQYF TRBV7-2 - TRBJ2-5 - 22
TGTGCCAGCAGCTTAGGTACCTCCGTTAGTAATGAGCAGTTCTTC CASSLGTSVSNEQFF TRBV11-2 - TRBJ2-1 - 15
TGTGCCAGCAGCTTCGCCGAGGGCCAAGAGACCCAGTACTTC CASSFAEGQETQYF TRBV7-2 - TRBJ2-5 - 14
TGTGCCAGCAGGACCTTAGGGACAGGCGGAGCCAAAAACATTCAGTACTTC CASRTLGTGGAKNIQYF TRBV6-1 TRBD1 TRBJ2-4 - 17
TGTGCCACGGCGGAAGGGAATCAGCCCCAGCATTTT CATAEGNQPQHF TRBV28 - TRBJ1-5 few 12
TGTGCCACCAGTGATAGAAAGGAGAGAAACACCGGGGAGCTGTTTTTT CATSDRKERNTGELFF TRBV24-1 - TRBJ2-2 - 16
TGTGCCAGCAGTTTCAAGGTATTAGAGACCCAGTACTTC CASSFKVLETQYF TRBV12-3/TRBV12-4 - TRBJ2-5 - 13
TGTGCCATCAGTGAGTCAAGGGCGGAGAACACTGAAGCTTTCTTT CAISESRAENTEAFF TRBV10-3 - TRBJ1-1 - 15
TGTGCCAGCAACAATAGGGGGCGAGACTATGGCTACACCTTC CASNNRGRDYGYTF TRBV28 TRBD1 TRBJ1-2 - 14
TGTGCCAGCAGCTTCAGGGGGCCTTCCTACGAGCAGTACTTC CASSFRGPSYEQYF TRBV5-4 TRBD1 TRBJ2-7 - 14
TGTGCCAGCTATGCCGGATCAAGCTCCTACGAGCAGTACTTC CASYAGSSSYEQYF TRBV2 - TRBJ2-7 few 14
TGTGCCAGCAGCACCCCGCGAGCGGGAGGGCACTACGAGCAGTACTTC CASSTPRAGGHYEQYF TRBV7-2 TRBD2 TRBJ2-7 - 16
TGTGCCAGCAGCGTAGCTACAGGGCCGCAGCCCCAGCATTTT CASSVATGPQPQHF TRBV9 - TRBJ1-5 - 14
TGTGCCAGCAGCTCCCTGACAGGGGGGAAATCCGGATACGAGCAGTACTTC CASSSLTGGKSGYEQYF TRBV7-6 TRBD1 TRBJ2-7 few 17
TGTGCCAGCAGGGGGGACAGGGGTGAAGCTTTCTTT CASRGDRGEAFF TRBV27 TRBD1 TRBJ1-1 - 12
TGTGCCAGCAGTCCCAGACTAGCGGGCACAGATACGCAGTATTTT CASSPRLAGTDTQYF TRBV28 TRBD2 TRBJ2-3 few 15